This T cell receptor beta chain appears in the sequencing data of a study of blood T cell repertoires in COVID-19. Original methodology: Estimates of nucleated cell counts were drawn from the amplification of reference gene primers. Using immunoSEQ multiplex PCR, the repertoire was profiled, and TCRdb retains in-frame clones only, with some absent. D and trimming were read from the DNA, whereas the V and J calls and clone size are those reported in that table. Counted here are 250,000 to 300,000 clones, 85% to 90% occurring once; the ten biggest clones make up 15%. The V gene's germline CDR1 is MNHEY and CDR2 SVGAGI. The CDR3 totals 14 residues. Between the trimmed V and J ends, which lost 7 bases and 6 bases, there was a span of 15 bases. Cohort allocation depended upon clinical history that participants reported.

This chain links TRBV6-5 with TRBJ2-2; no firm D call. The sequenced material came from PBMCs or T cells enriched from blood (not recorded which). This TCR came from a man between 18 and 29 years old who had recovered from COVID-19. Written as DNA, the CDR3 is TGTGCCAGCATTAGATCCGGCGAGGCCGGGGAGCTGTTTTTT. Its translation is CASIRSGEAGELFF.